Presented here are 23 T cell receptor beta chains from one specimen sequenced in a study of T cell repertoires in cytomegalovirus infection. One entry per CDR3 protein, called by TCRdb with MiXCR from the reads. The table shows under 200,000 distinct CDR3 sequences, with about a fifth occurring only once. These TCRs are of unknown antigen specificity. The material was CD8+ T cells from cultured PBMCs, obtained from culture after CMV antigen stimulation. These receptors were taken from a human donor in good health (CMV status not recorded). Some clones in this sample may be carry-over from other donors' samples.

Only a few counts were recorded for this clonotype. The genes are TRBV7-9 and TRBJ1-1; TRBD1 matches at 8 bases. V was pared by 0 bases and J by 5 bases, with 5 bases of the junction left unmatched. The CDR3 consists of 15 residues. Germline CDR1 reads SEHNR; CDR2 reads FQNEAQ (reference sequence). This CDR3 is CASSLAQGAKTEAFF. CDR3 DNA sequence: TGTGCCAGCAGCTTAGCGCAGGGGGCAAAAACTGAAGCTTTCTTT.

This chain joins TRBV12-3 or TRBV12-4 and TRBJ2-1; D not certain. V was shortened by 7 bases and J by 0 bases, with 4 bases between the two germline ends. The CDR3 spans 12 residues. DNA for the CDR3: TGTGCCAGCATGGGCTCCTACAATGAGCAGTTCTTC. It yields the protein CASMGSYNEQFF.

The chain has TRBV12-3 or TRBV12-4 and TRBJ1-6; D is possibly TRBD1 (6 bases). Trimming pared 7 bases from V and 3 bases from J, leaving 19 bases between. The CDR3 length is 17 residues. The CDR3 region is CASKDTTGALYNSPLHF. The DNA of the CDR3 is TGTGCCAGCAAAGACACGACGGGGGCCCTCTATAATTCACCCCTCCACTTT.

The J gene is TRBJ1-2, the V gene TRBV5-6, with 7 bases that match TRBD1. The CDR3 is made up of 14 amino acids. J lost 8 bases, V lost 4 bases, and 11 bases had no gene match. Germline loops: CDR1 SGHDT, CDR2 YYEEEE. DNA for the CDR3: TGTGCCAGCAGCGATAATACAGGGGCGGGAGGCTACACCTTC. Its translation: CASSDNTGAGGYTF.

This clonotype has a handful of counts. The DNA for the CDR3 is TGTGCCAGCAAGGAGGGGTCTGGATATTCCGGGGAGCTGTTTTTT. Protein: CASKEGSGYSGELFF. The rearrangement links TRBV27 to TRBJ2-2; a possible D gene is TRBD2 (6 bases). The germline V and J ends were trimmed by 7 bases and 6 bases, with 18 bases remaining between them. The germline V gene encodes CDR1 MNHEY and CDR2 SMNVEV (reference sequence). The CDR3 consists of 15 residues.

This clonotype was counted at least ten times. The chain links TRBV6-4 to TRBJ1-5, with a possible D match to TRBD1 (5 bases). CDR3 size: 18 residues. V was cut by 5 bases and J by 2 bases, with 22 bases left in between. Germline assignment: CDR1 MRHNA and CDR2 SNTAGT. The CDR3 loop reads CASSLGTIHRRGNQPQHF. The CDR3 DNA reads TGTGCCAGCAGTTTAGGGACTATCCACCGTCGGGGCAATCAGCCCCAGCATTTT.

The chain has TRBV7-6 and TRBJ1-1; TRBD1 matches 9 bases. The germline V gene encodes CDR1 SGHVS and CDR2 FNYEAQ. The CDR3 length is 15 residues. The V gene end was trimmed by 1 base and the J gene end by 0 bases; junction bases not matched to a gene: 0. The CDR3 spells CASSLGQGVNTEAFF. The CDR3 region has the DNA TGTGCCAGCAGCTTAGGACAGGGGGTGAACACTGAAGCTTTCTTT.

This clonotype was detected only once. This chain connects TRBV7-9 to TRBJ1-3; D remains unclear. Trimming shortened V by 5 bases and J by 10 bases, and 15 bases separated the two germline ends. The germline gives CDR1 SEHNR, CDR2 FQNEAQ (reference sequence). The CDR3 has 13 amino acids. CDR3 sequence reads: CASSLPPRATIYF. The CDR3 DNA is TGTGCCAGCAGCCTCCCCCCCCGGGCTACCATATATTTT.

This clonotype was detected only a few times. The chain combines TRBV11-2 with TRBJ2-7; 7 nucleotides align to TRBD1. This CDR3 is 14 amino acids long. Losses at the gene ends were 1 base for V and 3 bases for J; bases not matched to a gene: 3. Germline values: CDR1 SGHAT, CDR2 FQNNGV. The chain's CDR3 is CASSLAGQYYEQYF. The CDR3 region has the DNA TGTGCCAGCAGCTTAGCGGGACAGTACTACGAGCAGTACTTC. Drawing the rest from reference TRBV11-2 and TRBJ2-7, the complete variable domain is EAGVAQSPRYKIIEKRQSVAFWCNPISGHATLYWYQQILGQGPKLLIQFQNNGVVDDSQLPKDRFSAERLKGVDSTLKIQPAKLEDSAVYLCASSLAGQYYEQYFGPGTRLTVT.

Many counts were recorded for this clonotype. This CDR3 reads CASIGQGDYGYTF. CDR3 in DNA: TGCGCCAGCATAGGACAGGGGGACTATGGCTACACCTTC. This chain joins TRBV4-1 and TRBJ1-2, with 10 bases aligning to TRBD1. The trim removed 7 bases at V and 3 bases at J, leaving 2 bases unmatched. CDR1 is MGHRA, CDR2 YSYEKL, per germline. This CDR3 contains 13 residues.

V and J are TRBV7-9 and TRBJ2-7; 9 bases line up with TRBD1. The CDR3 covers 16 residues. J gave up 6 bases and V 5 bases, and 14 bases lay outside the gene matches. Germline V gene lookup returns CDR1 SEHNR and CDR2 FQNEAQ (reference sequence). The CDR3 DNA follows: TGTGCCAGCAGCCCACCGTTACGGGACAGGGCTCGCGAGCAGTACTTC. Residues: CASSPPLRDRAREQYF.

This clonotype was found a few times. This chain joins TRBV6-5 and TRBJ1-6, with TRBD1 matching over 9 bases. There are 17 residues in the CDR3. CDR1 and CDR2 (germline): MNHEY, SVGAGI. V was clipped by 2 bases and J by 8 bases; unmatched bases: 10. The CDR3 nucleotides read TGTGCCAGCAGTTACCGATTTCCGGGACAGGGCGATTCACCCCTCCACTTT. The encoded protein is CASSYRFPGQGDSPLHF.

V and J are TRBV24-1 and TRBJ2-5; possible D gene TRBD2, 5 bases. This CDR3 region has 13 residues. CDR1 and CDR2 from the germline V gene are KGHDR and SFDVKD. The V and J ends lost 3 bases and 4 bases respectively, with 8 bases between them. The CDR3 sequence is CATSDRDGETQYF. The DNA for the CDR3 is TGTGCCACCAGTGATCGGGATGGAGAGACCCAGTACTTC.

This clonotype appeared a few times. The chain combines TRBV11-2 with TRBJ1-1; possibly TRBD1 for D (5 bases). CDR3 length: 15 residues. Germline V gene lookup returns CDR1 SGHAT and CDR2 FQNNGV. V dropped 3 bases and J dropped 0 bases, with 11 bases sitting between them. The CDR3 spells CASSFYRQMNTEAFF. CDR3 DNA sequence: TGTGCCAGCAGCTTCTACCGACAGATGAACACTGAAGCTTTCTTT.

The table lists this clonotype with many counts. This rearrangement joins TRBV7-2 to TRBJ2-1; a weak D match, TRBD1 (5 bases). This CDR3 region has 15 residues. With 5 bases removed from V and 3 bases from J, the gap between germline ends came to 14 bases. Germline V gene data show CDR1 as SGHTA and CDR2 as FQGNSA. CDR3 sequence: CASSHEDTNYNEQFF. The CDR3 DNA reads TGTGCCAGCAGCCATGAGGACACTAACTACAATGAGCAGTTCTTC.

This clonotype was detected a few times. This chain joins TRBV12-3 or TRBV12-4 and TRBJ1-4; D gene unclear. The CDR3 consists of 17 residues. Trimming cost V 2 bases and J 6 bases, with 19 bases left between them. CDR3 region: CASSLFPLGRRDEKLFF. Here the CDR3 DNA reads TGTGCCAGCAGTTTATTCCCCCTGGGCAGGAGAGATGAAAAACTGTTTTTT.

The chain couples TRBV7-6 to TRBJ1-6; D gene unclear. CDR1 and CDR2 (germline): SGHVS, FNYEAQ. The CDR3 spans 17 residues. The V end was cut by 1 base, the J end by 8 bases, with 18 bases between. The CDR3 bases are TGTGCCAGCAGCTTAGGCCTGGGTAGCCTTGGGCATTCACCCCTCCACTTT. Translated: CASSLGLGSLGHSPLHF.

V and J are TRBV12-3 or TRBV12-4 and TRBJ2-3, with a possible D match to TRBD1 (5 bases). Trimming left V 6 bases short and J 5 bases short, with 21 bases between. There are 16 residues in the CDR3. This CDR3 is CASSQTGYSRKDTQYF. In DNA, the CDR3 is TGTGCCAGCAGCCAAACAGGATATTCTAGAAAAGATACGCAGTATTTT.

This clonotype ranks as medium-sized. The gene calls are TRBV27 and TRBJ2-3; D uncertain. The ends were cut back, 0 bases at V and 0 bases at J, with 13 bases in the middle. Germline CDR1 MNHEY, CDR2 SMNVEV (reference sequence). CDR3 length: 17 amino acids. The CDR3 sequence is CASSLSPRHVSTDTQYF. In DNA form, the CDR3 reads TGTGCCAGCAGTTTATCCCCTCGACACGTTAGCACAGATACGCAGTATTTT.

The chain is built from TRBV14 and TRBJ2-7, with TRBD2 matching 7 bases. The V gene's germline CDR1 is SGHDN and CDR2 FVKESK. After removal of 0 bases from V and 2 bases from J, the junction contained 7 bases not matched to a gene. CDR3 length: 16 residues. The CDR3 here is CASSQDKRGSPYEQYF. In DNA, the CDR3 is TGTGCCAGCAGCCAAGATAAGCGGGGATCCCCCTACGAGCAGTACTTC.

The V and J genes are TRBV15 and TRBJ2-7, with TRBD1 matching 9 bases. CDR3 size: 14 residues. The V and J ends lost 5 bases and 2 bases, in that order; junction bases with no gene match: 4. CDR1 is LNHNV and CDR2 is YYDKDF in the germline V gene (reference sequence). As DNA, the CDR3 is TGTGCCACCAGCGACCGGGACAGGGCCTACGAGCAGTACTTC. It translates to CATSDRDRAYEQYF. Full variable domain (missing parts from reference TRBV15 and TRBJ2-7): DAMVIQNPRYQVTQFGKPVTLSCSQTLNHNVMYWYQQKSSQAPKLLFHYYDKDFNNEADTPDNFQSRRPNTSFCFLDIRSPGLGDTAMYLCATSDRDRAYEQYFGPGTRLTVT.

There are a few counts of this clonotype. The V call is TRBV29-1, the J call TRBJ2-7; weak D call: TRBD1 (5 bases). Looked up from germline, CDR1 is SQVTM and CDR2 is ANQGSEA. CDR3 size: 12 residues. V lost 2 bases and J lost 3, with 8 bases in between. CDR3 sequence (DNA): TGCAGCGTTGAAAGCCAGGGCTACGAGCAGTACTTC. This sequence encodes CSVESQGYEQYF.

This clonotype occurred a few times. The gene calls are TRBV4-3 and TRBJ1-6, with TRBD1 matching over 7 bases. Germline V gene lookup returns CDR1 LGHNA and CDR2 YSLEER. The V gene end was trimmed by 4 bases and the J gene end by 7 bases; junction bases not matched to a gene: 13. The CDR3 is 17 amino acids. In DNA form, the CDR3 reads TGCGCCAGCAGCCCCACAGGGGTACACGGTGGGAATTCACCCCTCCACTTT. Amino acids: CASSPTGVHGGNSPLHF.